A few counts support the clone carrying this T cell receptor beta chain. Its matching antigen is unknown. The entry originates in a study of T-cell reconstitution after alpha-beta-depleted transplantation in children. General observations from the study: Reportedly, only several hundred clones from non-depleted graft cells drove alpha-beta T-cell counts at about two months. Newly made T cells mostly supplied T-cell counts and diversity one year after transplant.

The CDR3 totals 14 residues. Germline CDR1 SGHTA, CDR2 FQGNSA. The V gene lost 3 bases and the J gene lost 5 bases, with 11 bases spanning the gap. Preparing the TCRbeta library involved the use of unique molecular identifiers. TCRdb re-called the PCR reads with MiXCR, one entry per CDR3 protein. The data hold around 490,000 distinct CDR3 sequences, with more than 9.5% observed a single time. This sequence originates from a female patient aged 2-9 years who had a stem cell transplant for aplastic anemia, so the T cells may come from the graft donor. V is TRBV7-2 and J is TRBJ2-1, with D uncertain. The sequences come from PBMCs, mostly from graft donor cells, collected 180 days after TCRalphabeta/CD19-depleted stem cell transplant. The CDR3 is CASSFISRNNEQFF. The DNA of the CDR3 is TGTGCCAGCAGCTTCATATCACGAAACAATGAGCAGTTCTTC.